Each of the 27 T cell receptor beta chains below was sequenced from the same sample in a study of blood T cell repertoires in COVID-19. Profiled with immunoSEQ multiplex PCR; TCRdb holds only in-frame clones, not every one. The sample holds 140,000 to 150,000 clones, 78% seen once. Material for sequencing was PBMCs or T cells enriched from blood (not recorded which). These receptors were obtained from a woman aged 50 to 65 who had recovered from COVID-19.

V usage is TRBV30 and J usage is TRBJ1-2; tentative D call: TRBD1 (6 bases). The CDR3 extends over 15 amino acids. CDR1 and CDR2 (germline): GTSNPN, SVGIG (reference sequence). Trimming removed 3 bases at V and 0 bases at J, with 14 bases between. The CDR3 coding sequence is TGTGCCTGGAGCCGGACAGTGTTAGCTAACTATGGCTACACCTTC. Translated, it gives CAWSRTVLANYGYTF.

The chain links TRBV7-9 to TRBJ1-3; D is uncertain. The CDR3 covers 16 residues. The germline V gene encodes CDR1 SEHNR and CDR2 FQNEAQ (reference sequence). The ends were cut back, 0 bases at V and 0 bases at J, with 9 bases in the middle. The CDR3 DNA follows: TGTGCCAGCAGCTTAGCGCGGGAATCCTCTGGAAACACCATATATTTT. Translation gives CASSLARESSGNTIYF.

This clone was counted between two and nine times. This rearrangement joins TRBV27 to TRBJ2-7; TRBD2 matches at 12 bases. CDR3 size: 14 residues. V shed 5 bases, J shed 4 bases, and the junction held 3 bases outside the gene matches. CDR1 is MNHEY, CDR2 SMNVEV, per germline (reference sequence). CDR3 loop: CASSPLAGGYEQYF. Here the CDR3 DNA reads TGTGCCAGCAGTCCACTAGCGGGGGGTTACGAGCAGTACTTC.

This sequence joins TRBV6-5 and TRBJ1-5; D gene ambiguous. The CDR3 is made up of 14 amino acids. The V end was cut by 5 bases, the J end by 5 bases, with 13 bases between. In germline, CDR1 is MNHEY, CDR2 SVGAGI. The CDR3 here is CASSLLFSDQPQHF. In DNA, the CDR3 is TGTGCCAGCAGTCTTCTTTTCTCCGATCAGCCCCAGCATTTT.

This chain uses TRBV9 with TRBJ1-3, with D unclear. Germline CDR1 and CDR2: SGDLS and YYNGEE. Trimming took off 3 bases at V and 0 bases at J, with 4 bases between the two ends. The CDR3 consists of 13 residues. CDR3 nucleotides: TGTGCCAGCAGCGCCGTCTCTGGAAACACCATATATTTT. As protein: CASSAVSGNTIYF.

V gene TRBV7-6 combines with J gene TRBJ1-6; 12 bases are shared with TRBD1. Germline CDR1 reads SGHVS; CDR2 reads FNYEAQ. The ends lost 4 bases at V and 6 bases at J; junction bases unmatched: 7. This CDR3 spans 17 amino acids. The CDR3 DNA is TGTGCCAGCAGCTCCCGGGACAGGGGGCTTCTTAATTCACCCCTCCACTTT. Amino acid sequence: CASSSRDRGLLNSPLHF.

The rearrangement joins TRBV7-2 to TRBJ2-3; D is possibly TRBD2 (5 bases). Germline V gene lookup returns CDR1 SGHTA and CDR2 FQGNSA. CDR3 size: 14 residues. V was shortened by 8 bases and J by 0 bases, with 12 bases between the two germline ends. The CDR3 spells CASRPSLSTDTQYF. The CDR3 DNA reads TGTGCCAGCCGTCCTAGCCTGAGCACAGATACGCAGTATTTT.

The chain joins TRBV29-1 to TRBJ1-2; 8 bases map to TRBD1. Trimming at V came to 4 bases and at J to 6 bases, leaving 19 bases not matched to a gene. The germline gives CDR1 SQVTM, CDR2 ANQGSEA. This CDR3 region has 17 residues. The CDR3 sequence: CSVVGQGGRGAFDGYTF. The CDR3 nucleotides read TGCAGCGTTGTCGGACAGGGAGGGAGAGGAGCCTTCGATGGCTACACCTTC.

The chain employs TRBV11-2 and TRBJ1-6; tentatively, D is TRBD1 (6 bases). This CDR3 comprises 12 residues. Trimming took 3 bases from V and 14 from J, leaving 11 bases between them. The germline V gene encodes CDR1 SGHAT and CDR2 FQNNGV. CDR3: CASSFGGGSLHF. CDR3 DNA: TGTGCCAGCAGCTTTGGGGGGGGCTCCCTCCACTTT.

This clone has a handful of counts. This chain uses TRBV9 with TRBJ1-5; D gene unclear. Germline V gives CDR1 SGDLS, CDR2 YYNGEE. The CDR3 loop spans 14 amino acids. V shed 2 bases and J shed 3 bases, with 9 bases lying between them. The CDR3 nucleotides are TGTGCCAGCAGCGTTGGTGAGTCCAATCAGCCCCAGCATTTT. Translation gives CASSVGESNQPQHF.

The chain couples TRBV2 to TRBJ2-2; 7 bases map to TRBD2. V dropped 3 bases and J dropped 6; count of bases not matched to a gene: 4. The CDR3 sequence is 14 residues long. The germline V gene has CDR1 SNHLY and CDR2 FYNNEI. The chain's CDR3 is CASSDLGGAGELFF. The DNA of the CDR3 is TGTGCCAGCAGTGACCTTGGGGGGGCCGGGGAGCTGTTTTTT.

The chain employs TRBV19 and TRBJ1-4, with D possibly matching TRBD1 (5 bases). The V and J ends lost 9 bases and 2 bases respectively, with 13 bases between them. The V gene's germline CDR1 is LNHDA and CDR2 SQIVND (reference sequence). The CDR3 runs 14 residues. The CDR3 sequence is CASRRGSTNEKLFF. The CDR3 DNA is TGTGCCAGCAGACGGGGGAGCACTAATGAAAAACTGTTTTTT.

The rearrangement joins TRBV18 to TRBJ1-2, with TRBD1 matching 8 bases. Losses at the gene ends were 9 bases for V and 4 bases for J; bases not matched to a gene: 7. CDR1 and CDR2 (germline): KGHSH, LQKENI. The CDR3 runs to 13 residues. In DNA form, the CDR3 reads TGTGCCAGTCGTTCCGGGACAGGCTATGGCTACACCTTC. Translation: CASRSGTGYGYTF.

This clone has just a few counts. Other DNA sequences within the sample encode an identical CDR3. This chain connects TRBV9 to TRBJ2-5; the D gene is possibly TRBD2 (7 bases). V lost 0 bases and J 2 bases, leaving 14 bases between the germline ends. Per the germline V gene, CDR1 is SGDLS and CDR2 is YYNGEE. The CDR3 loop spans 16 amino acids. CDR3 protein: CASSVGGGLTQETQYF. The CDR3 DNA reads TGTGCCAGCAGCGTAGGGGGGGGCCTAACTCAAGAGACCCAGTACTTC.

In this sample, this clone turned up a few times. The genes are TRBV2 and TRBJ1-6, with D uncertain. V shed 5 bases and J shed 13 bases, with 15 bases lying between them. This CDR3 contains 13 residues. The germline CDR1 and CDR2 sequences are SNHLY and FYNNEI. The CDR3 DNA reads TGTGCCAGCAGTTTGTCCCCCCAACTTCCCCTCCACTTT. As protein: CASSLSPQLPLHF.

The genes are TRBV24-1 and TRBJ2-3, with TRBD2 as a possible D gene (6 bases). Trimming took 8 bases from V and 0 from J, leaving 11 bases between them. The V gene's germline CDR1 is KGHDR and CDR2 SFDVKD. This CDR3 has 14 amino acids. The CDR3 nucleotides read TGTGCCACCAAAGGAGGGACTAGCACAGATACGCAGTATTTT. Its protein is CATKGGTSTDTQYF.

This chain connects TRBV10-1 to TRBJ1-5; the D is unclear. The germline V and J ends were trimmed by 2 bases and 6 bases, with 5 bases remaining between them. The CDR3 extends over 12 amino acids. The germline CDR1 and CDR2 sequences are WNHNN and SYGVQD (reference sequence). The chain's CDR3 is CASSETSQPQHF. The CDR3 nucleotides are TGCGCCAGCAGTGAGACCAGTCAGCCCCAGCATTTT.

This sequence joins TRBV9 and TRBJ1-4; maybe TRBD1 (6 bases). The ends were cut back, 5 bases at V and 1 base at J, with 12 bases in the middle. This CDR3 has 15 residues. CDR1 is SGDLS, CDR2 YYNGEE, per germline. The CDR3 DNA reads TGTGCCAGCAGGGCGACAGGTTTAACTAATGAAAAACTGTTTTTT. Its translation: CASRATGLTNEKLFF.

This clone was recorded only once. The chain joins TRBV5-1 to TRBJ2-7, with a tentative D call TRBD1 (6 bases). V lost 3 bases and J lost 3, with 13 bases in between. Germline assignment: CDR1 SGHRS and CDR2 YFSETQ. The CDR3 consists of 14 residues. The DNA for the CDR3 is TGCGCCAGCAGCTCCGGGACACGAAGCTACGAGCAGTACTTC. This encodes CASSSGTRSYEQYF.

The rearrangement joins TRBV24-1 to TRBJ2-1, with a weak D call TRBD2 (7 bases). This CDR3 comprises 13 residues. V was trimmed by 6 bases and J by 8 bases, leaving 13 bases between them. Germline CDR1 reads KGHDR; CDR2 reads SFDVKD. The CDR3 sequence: CATSPAGGHEQFF. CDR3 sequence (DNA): TGTGCCACCAGTCCCGCCGGGGGGCATGAGCAGTTCTTC.

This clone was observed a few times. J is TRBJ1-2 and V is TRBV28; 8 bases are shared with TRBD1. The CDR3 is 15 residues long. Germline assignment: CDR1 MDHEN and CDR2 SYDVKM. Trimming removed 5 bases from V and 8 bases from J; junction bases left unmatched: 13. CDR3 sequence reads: CASSPETGVLEGYTF. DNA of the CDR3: TGTGCCAGCAGTCCAGAGACAGGGGTTTTGGAAGGCTACACCTTC.

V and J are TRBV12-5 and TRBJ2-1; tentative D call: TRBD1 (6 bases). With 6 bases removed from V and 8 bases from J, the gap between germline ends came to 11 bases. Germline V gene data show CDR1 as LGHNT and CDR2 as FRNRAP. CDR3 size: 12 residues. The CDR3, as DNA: TGTGCTAGTGGCCGTGGGGGCTATGAGCAGTTCTTC. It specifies CASGRGGYEQFF.

The CDR3 spells CASGGRKNTEAFF. CDR3 DNA: TGTGCCAGCGGAGGACGGAAAAACACTGAAGCTTTCTTT. V and J are TRBV19 and TRBJ1-1; D is undetermined. CDR1 is LNHDA, CDR2 SQIVND, per germline (reference sequence). This CDR3 has 13 residues. The V and J ends lost 9 bases and 2 bases respectively, with 13 bases between them.

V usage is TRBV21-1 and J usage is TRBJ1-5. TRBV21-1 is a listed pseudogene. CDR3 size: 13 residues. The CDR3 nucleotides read TGTGCCAGCAGCAACTGGGGGGATCAGCCCCAGCATTTT. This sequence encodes CASSNWGDQPQHF.

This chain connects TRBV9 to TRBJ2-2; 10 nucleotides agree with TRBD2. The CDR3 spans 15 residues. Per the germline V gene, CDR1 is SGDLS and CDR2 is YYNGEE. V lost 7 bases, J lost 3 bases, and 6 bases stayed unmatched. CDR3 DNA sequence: TGTGCCAGCTCTTGGACTAGCGGCGACACCGGGGAGCTGTTTTTT. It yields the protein CASSWTSGDTGELFF.

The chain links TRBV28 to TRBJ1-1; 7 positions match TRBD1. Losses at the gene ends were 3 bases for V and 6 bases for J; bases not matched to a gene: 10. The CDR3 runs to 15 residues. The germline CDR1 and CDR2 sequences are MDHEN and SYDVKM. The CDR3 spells CASSFHTGVLPEAFF. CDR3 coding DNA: TGTGCCAGCAGTTTCCATACAGGGGTGCTCCCTGAAGCTTTCTTT.

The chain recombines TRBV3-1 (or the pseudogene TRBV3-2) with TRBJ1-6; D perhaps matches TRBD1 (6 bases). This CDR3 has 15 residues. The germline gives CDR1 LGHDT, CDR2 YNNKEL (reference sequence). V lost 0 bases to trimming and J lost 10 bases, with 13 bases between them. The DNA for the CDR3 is TGTGCCAGCAGCCAAGAGGGGGGGGGCTGGTCACCCCTCCACTTT. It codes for CASSQEGGGWSPLHF.